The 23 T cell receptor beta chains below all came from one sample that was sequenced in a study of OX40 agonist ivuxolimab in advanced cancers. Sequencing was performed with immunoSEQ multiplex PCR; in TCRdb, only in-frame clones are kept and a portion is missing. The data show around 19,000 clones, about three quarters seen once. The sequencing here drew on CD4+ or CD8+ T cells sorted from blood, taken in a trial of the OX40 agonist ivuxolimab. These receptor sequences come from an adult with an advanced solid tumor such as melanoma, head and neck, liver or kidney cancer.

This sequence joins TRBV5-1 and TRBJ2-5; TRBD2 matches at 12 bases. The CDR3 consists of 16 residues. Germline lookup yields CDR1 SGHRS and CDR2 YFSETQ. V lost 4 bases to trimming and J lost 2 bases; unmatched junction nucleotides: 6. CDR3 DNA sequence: TGCGCCAGCAGCGCTCGACTAGCGGGAGTACAAGAGACCCAGTACTTC. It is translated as CASSARLAGVQETQYF.

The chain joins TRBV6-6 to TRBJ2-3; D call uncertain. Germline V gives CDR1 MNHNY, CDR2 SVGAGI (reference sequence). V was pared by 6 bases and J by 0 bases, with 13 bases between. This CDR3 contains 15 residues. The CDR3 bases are TGTGCCAGCAGCCTACTCGCGGCTAGCACAGATACGCAGTATTTT. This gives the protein CASSLLAASTDTQYF.

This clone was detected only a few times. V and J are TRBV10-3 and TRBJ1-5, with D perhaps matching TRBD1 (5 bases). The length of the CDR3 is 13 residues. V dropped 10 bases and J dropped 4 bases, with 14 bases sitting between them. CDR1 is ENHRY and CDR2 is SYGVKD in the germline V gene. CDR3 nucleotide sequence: TGTGCCAGCTTGGCAGGGAATAATCAGCCCCAGCATTTT. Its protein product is CASLAGNNQPQHF.

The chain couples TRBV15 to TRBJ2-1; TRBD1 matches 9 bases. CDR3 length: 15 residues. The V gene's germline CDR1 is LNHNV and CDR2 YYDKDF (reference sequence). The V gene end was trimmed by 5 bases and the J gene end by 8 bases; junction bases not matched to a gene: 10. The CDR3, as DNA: TGTGCCACCAGCGGTAGACAGGGGGAAATTGATGAGCAGTTCTTC. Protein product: CATSGRQGEIDEQFF.

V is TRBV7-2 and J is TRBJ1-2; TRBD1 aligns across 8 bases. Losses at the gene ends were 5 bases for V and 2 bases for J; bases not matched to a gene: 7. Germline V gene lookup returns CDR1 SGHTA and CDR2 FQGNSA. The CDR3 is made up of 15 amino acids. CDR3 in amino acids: CASSRQGWSNYGYTF. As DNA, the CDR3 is TGTGCCAGCAGCCGACAGGGGTGGTCCAACTATGGCTACACCTTC.

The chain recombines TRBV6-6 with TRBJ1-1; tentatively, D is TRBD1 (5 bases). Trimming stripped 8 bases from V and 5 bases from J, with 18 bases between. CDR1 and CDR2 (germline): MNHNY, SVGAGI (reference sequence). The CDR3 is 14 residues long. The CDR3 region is CASWRVAGGTEAFF. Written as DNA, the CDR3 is TGTGCCAGCTGGAGAGTGGCGGGGGGGACTGAAGCTTTCTTT.

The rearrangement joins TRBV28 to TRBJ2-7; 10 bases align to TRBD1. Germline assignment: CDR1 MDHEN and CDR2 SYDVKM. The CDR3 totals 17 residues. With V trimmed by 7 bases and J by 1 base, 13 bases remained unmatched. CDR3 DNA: TGTGCCAGCAAACCGGGACAGGGGACATCCGCATCCTACGAGCAGTACTTC. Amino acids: CASKPGQGTSASYEQYF.

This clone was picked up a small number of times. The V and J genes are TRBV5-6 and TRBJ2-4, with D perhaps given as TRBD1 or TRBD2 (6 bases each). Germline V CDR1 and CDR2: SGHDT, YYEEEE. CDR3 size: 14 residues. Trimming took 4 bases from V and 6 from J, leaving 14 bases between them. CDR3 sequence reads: CASSTGGAVNIQYF. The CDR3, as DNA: TGTGCCAGCAGCACCGGGGGCGCGGTAAACATTCAGTACTTC.

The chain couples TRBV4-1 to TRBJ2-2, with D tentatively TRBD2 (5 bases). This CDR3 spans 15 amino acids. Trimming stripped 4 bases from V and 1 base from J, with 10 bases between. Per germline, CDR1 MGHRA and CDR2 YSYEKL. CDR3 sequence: CASSRRTRNTGELFF. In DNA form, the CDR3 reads TGCGCCAGCAGCCGCCGAACTAGGAACACCGGGGAGCTGTTTTTT.

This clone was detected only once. The CDR3 DNA sequence: TGTGCCAGCAGCTCTGACGGGATACCCTCTGGGGCCAACGTCCTGACTTTC. It yields the protein CASSSDGIPSGANVLTF. The chain uses TRBV7-3 and TRBJ2-6; possible D gene TRBD2, 5 bases. The CDR3 runs to 17 residues. The V gene lost 4 bases and the J gene lost 0 bases, with 13 bases spanning the gap. CDR1 and CDR2 from the germline V gene are SGHTA and FQGTGA.

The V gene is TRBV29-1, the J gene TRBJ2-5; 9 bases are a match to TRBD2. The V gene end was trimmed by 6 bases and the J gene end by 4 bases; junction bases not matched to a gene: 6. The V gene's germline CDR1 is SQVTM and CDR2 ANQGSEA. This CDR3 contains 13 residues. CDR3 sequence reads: CSVQRAGGETQYF. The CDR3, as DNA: TGCAGCGTCCAGAGAGCGGGAGGAGAGACCCAGTACTTC.

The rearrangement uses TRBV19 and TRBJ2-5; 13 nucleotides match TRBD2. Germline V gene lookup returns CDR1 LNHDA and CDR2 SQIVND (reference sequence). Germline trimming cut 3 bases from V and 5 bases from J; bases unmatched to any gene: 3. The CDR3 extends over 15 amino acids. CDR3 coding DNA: TGTGCCAGTAGTATGGGGACTAGCGGGACCGAGACCCAGTACTTC. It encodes CASSMGTSGTETQYF.

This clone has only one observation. CDR3: CASSDGGAKNIQYF. The DNA for the CDR3 is TGCGCCAGCAGTGACGGGGGCGCCAAAAACATTCAGTACTTC. V and J are TRBV10-1 and TRBJ2-4; D possibly uses TRBD1 or TRBD2 (6 bases each). This CDR3 region has 14 residues. V lost 3 bases and J lost 1, with 7 bases in between. Looked up from germline, CDR1 is WNHNN and CDR2 is SYGVQD (reference sequence).

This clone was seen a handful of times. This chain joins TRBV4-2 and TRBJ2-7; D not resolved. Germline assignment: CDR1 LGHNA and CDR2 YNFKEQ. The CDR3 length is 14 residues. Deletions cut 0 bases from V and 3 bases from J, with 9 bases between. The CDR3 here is CASSQDLVGYEQYF. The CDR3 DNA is TGTGCCAGCAGCCAAGATTTGGTGGGCTACGAGCAGTACTTC.

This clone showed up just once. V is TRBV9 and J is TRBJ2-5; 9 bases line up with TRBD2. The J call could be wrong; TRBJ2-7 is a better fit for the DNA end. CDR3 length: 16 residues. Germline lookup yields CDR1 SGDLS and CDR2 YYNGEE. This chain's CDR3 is CASSPEAGGMPYEQYF. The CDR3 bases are TGTGCCAGCAGCCCCGAAGCGGGGGGTATGCCCTACGAGCAGTACTTC.

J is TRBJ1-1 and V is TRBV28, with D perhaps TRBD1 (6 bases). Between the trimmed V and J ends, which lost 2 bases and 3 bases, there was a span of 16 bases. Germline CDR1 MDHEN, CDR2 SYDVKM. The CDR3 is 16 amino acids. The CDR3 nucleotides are TGTGCCAGCAGTTTAGACCAGGGGTTGCAAGACACTGAAGCTTTCTTT. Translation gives CASSLDQGLQDTEAFF. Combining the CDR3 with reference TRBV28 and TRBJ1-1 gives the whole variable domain DVKVTQSSRYLVKRTGEKVFLECVQDMDHENMFWYRQDPGLGLRLIYFSYDVKMKEKGDIPEGYSVSREKKERFSLILESASTNQTSMYLCASSLDQGLQDTEAFFGQGTRLTVV.

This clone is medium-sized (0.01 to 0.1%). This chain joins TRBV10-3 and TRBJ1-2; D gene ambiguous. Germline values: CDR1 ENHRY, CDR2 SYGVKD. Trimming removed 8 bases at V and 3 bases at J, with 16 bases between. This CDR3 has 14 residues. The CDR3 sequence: CAILRLVGHYGYTF. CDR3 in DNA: TGTGCCATCCTACGGTTAGTTGGGCACTATGGCTACACCTTC.

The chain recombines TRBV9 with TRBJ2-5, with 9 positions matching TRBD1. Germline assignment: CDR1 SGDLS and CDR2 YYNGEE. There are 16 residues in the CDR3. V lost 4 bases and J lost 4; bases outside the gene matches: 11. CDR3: CASSPIGTGFGETQYF. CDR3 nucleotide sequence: TGTGCCAGCAGCCCCATAGGGACAGGGTTCGGAGAGACCCAGTACTTC. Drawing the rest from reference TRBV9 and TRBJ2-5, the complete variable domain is DSGVTQTPKHLITATGQRVTLRCSPRSGDLSVYWYQQSLDQGLQFLIQYYNGEERAKGNILERFSAQQFPDLHSELNLSSLELGDSALYFCASSPIGTGFGETQYFGPGTRLLVL.

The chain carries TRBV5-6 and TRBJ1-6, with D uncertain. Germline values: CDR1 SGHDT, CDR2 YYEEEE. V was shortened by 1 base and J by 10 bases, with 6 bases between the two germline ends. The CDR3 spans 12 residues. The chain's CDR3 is CASSLSDSPLHF. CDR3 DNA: TGTGCCAGCAGCTTGAGCGACTCACCCCTCCACTTT.

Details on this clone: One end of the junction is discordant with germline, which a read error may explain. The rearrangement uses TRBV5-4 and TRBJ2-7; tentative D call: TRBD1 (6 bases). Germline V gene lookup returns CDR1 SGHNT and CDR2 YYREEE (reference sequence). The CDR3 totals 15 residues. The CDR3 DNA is TGTGCCAGCACCTTGGGGGCAGGGAATTCCTACGAGCAGTACTTC. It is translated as CASTLGAGNSYEQYF.

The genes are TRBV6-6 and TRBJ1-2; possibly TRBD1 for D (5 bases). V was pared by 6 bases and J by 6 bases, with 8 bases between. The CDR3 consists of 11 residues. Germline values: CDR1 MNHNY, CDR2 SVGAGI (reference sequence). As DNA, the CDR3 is TGTGCCAGCAGAAGGGGCCATGGCTACACCTTC. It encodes CASRRGHGYTF.

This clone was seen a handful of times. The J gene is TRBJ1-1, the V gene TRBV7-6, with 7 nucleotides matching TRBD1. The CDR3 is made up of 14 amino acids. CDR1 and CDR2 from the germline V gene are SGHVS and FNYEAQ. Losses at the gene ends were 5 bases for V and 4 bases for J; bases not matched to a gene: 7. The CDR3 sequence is CASSGDSHSTEAFF. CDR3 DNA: TGTGCCAGCAGCGGGGACAGCCACTCCACTGAAGCTTTCTTT.

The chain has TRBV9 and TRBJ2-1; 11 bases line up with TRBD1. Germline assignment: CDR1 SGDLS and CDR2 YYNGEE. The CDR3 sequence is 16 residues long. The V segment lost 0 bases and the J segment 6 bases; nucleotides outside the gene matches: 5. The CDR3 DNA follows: TGTGCCAGCAGCGTAGCTGGGACAGGGGGGTCCAATGAGCAGTTCTTC. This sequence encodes CASSVAGTGGSNEQFF.